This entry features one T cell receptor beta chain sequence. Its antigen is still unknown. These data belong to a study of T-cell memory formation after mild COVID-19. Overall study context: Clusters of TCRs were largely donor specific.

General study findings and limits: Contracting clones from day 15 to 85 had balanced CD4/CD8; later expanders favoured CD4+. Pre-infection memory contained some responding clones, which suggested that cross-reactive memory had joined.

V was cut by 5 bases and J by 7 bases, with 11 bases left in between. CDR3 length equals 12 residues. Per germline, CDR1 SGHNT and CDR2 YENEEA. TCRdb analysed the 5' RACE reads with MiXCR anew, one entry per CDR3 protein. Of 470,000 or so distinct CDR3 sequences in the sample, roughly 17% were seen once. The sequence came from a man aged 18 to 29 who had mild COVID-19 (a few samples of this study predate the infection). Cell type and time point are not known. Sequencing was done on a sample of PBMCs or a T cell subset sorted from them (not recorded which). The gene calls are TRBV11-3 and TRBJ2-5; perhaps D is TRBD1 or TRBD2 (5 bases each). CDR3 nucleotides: TGTGCCAGCAGCACCCGGGACGGGACCCAGTACTTC. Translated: CASSTRDGTQYF.